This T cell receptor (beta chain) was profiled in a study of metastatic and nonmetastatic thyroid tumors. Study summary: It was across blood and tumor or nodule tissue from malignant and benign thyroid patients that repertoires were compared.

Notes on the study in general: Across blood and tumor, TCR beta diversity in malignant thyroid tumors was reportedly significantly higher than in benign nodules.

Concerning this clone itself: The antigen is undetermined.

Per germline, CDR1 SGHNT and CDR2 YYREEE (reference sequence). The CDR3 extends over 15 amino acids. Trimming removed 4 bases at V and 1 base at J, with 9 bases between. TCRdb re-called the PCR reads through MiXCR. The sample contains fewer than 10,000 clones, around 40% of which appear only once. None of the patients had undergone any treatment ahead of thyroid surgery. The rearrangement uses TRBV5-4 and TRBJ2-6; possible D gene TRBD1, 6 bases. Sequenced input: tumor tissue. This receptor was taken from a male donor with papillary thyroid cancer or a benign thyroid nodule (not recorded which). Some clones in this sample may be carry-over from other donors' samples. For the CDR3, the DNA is TGTGCCAGCAGCATCGACAGGTCTGGGGCCAACGTCCTGACTTTC. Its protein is CASSIDRSGANVLTF.